This T cell receptor beta chain was sequenced for a study of cytomegalovirus exposure and HLA in healthy donors. Study conclusions and caveats: Presence/absence analyses supposed approximately even sequencing depth among donors. A later analysis showed that HLA-associated TCR beta chains had undergone more clonal expansion than equally common others. Listed as cytomegalovirus-associated were 164 TCR beta chains.

CDR1 and CDR2 (germline): SGHNT, YYREEE (reference sequence). The CDR3 is made up of 15 amino acids. Trimming removed 4 bases at V and 0 bases at J, with 10 bases between. In regard to this clone: The antigen is undetermined.

Primers: 60 Vbeta forward and 13 Jbeta reverse. The method was immunoSEQ multiplex PCR; TCRdb's version includes in-frame clones alone and lacks a portion of them. The data show some 200,000 clones, about four fifths seen once. The material sequenced was PBMCs. The chain has TRBV5-4 and TRBJ1-4; no clear D gene. The sequence was obtained from a man over 45 in good health and CMV-seronegative. CDR3 loop: CASSTKRTTNEKLFF. CDR3 sequence (DNA): TGTGCCAGCAGCACTAAACGGACAACTAATGAAAAACTGTTTTTT. Full variable domain (missing parts from reference TRBV5-4 and TRBJ1-4): ETGVTQSPTHLIKTRGQQVTLRCSSQSGHNTVSWYQQALGQGPQFIFQYYREEENGRGNFPPRFSGLQFPNYSSELNVNALELDDSALYLCASSTKRTTNEKLFFGSGTQLSVL.